The source of this T cell receptor beta chain is a study of OX40 agonist ivuxolimab in advanced cancers. Across the whole study: Hepatocellular carcinoma, melanoma, renal cell or head and neck cancer was diagnosed in the dose-escalation patients. Three individuals attained partial responses, comprising one hepatocellular carcinoma case and two cutaneous melanoma cases. Whole-study results and caveats: Researchers report that CD8+ T cells had, on average, more expanded clones than CD4+.

V was clipped by 0 bases and J by 5 bases, with 10 bases between them. Germline assignment: CDR1 GTSNPN and CDR2 SVGIG (reference sequence). The CDR3 is 13 amino acids. Libraries were prepared by immunoSEQ multiplex PCR; TCRdb keeps only in-frame clonotypes and omits some of them. Among approximately 38,000 clones, 70% to 85% were seen once, and the ten largest hold around 8%. Notes on this clone: The antigen remains unidentified.

The clonotype was recovered from an adult with an advanced solid tumor such as melanoma, head and neck, liver or kidney cancer. Sample: CD4+ or CD8+ T cells sorted from blood, taken in a trial of the OX40 agonist ivuxolimab. This chain links TRBV30 with TRBJ2-5; no clear D gene. The CDR3 DNA reads TGTGCCTGGAGTGTACGGAGTGGGGAGACCCAGTACTTC. This codes for CAWSVRSGETQYF.